This T cell receptor beta chain appears in the sequencing data of a study of T-cell memory formation after mild COVID-19. One entry per CDR3 protein, called by TCRdb with MiXCR from the 5' RACE reads. Of roughly 620,000 distinct CDR3 sequences detected, over 15% appear once; the ten largest clones hold around 11%. Regarding this clonotype: Its cognate antigen is unknown.

Points from the study as a whole: Second-wave clones that peaked on day 37 lacked confirmed SARS-CoV-2 specificity.

The sample was PBMCs or a T cell subset sorted from them (not recorded which). This TCR was sampled from an adult woman who had mild COVID-19 (a few samples of this study predate the infection). Cell type and time point are not known.

The CDR3 protein is CASRLDRSSGNTIYF. In DNA, the CDR3 is TGTGCCAGCAGGCTCGACAGGAGCTCTGGAAACACCATATATTTT. The gene calls are TRBV6-5 and TRBJ1-3, with a possible D match to TRBD1 (6 bases). This CDR3 is 15 amino acids long. CDR1 is MNHEY and CDR2 is SVGAGI in the germline V gene. Trimming stripped 6 bases from V and 0 bases from J, with 12 bases between.